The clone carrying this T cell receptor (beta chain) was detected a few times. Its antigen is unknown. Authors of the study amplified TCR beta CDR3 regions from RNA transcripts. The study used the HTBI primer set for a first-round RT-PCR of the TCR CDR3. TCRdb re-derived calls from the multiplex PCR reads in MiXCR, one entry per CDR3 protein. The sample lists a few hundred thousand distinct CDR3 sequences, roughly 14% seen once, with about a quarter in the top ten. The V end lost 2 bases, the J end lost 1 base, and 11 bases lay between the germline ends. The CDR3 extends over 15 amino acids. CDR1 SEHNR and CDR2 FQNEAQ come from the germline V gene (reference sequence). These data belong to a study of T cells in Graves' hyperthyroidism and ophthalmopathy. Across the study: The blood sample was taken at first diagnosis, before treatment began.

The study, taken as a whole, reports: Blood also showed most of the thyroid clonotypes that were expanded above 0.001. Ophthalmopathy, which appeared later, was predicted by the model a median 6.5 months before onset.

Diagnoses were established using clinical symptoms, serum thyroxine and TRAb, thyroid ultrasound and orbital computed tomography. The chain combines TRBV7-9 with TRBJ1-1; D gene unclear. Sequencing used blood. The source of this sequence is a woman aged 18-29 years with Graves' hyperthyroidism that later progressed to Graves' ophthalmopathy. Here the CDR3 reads CASSLRLSGNTEAFF. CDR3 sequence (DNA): TGTGCCAGCAGCTTACGGCTCAGTGGGAACACTGAAGCTTTCTTT.